This T cell receptor (beta chain) stems from a study of T cell responses to AZD1222 COVID-19 vaccine (dated by TCRdb to the early 2020s). About the study as a whole: TCR sequencing was performed for some 250 trial participants, of whom about 210 were given two doses of AZD1222 and roughly 25 were given two doses of MenACWY control vaccine. Enrollment into the trials was organized by age into subgroups of 18-55, 56-69 and 70-plus years, and those subgroups contained approximately 160, 26 and 62 TCR-sequenced participants, respectively. General study outcomes and caveats: Nearly half of unique spike-specific TCRs reportedly recognized epitopes outside regions mutated in the B.1.351 and B.1.1.7 variants. No day 14 peak-response samples were available, so repertoires were characterized only after the peak T cell response. In the small 56-69-year group, the increase in depth fell short of significance, most likely because of low power. Participants were mostly white British, with more females than males. The authors suggested clonal diversity may have been underestimated. The vaccine-associated CD4 TCRs covered the entire spike protein, and the dominant responses fell in regions 160-218 and 743-854. After two AZD1222 doses, both the breadth and the depth of spike-specific TCRs were significantly higher than at day 0 and than in MenACWY recipients. Conclusions about previously exposed vaccinees are limited because only five to seven AZD1222 recipients were SARS-CoV-2 seropositive at baseline.

As for this clone: Its recognized antigen is unknown. Per-base quality was not reported, and no clone a single base away is much larger than it.

The CDR3 regions of human TCRbeta chains were subjected to immunosequencing. The authors processed their data as follows. Repertoire TCRs were matched against a reference library of SARS-CoV-2-specific TCRs generated with the MIRA antigen-specificity platform. Breadth was defined as the fraction of unique TCRs that were SARS-CoV-2-associated. Depth was defined as the fraction of total T cells that were SARS-CoV-2-associated. Using the MIRA data, every spike-specific TCR was mapped to the spike region that the TCR reacted to and assigned to either a CD4 or a CD8 class. Log10-transformed breadth and depth values were compared by one-way ANOVA with Sidak's multiple comparisons tests. TCRdb stores this immuneACCESS table with in-frame sequences only. Part of the clones is absent; in the studies checked, under half of the shortfall reflects unresolved V genes, and no reason is known for the rest. V, J and clone size were drawn from that table, and D and trimming were deduced from the DNA. The sample table lists 150,000 to 160,000 clones, roughly nine tenths of them with a count of one. The ten most abundant clones make up 5.5% of the sample.

CDR1 MDHEN and CDR2 SYDVKM are derived from the germline V gene. Inclusive of the bounding cysteine and phenylalanine, the CDR3 is 13 residues long. Only the CDR3 part of the read is kept: 39 bases, read in frame from the first base. V sheds 7 bases and J sheds 1 base, leaving 10 bases between their ends. Reading the label with the study, this specimen's time point is: baseline before first vaccination. What this sample's treatment or condition label stands for: meningococcal conjugate vaccine given as trial control. Vaccinee samples were obtained from the UK trials COV001 and COV002, which included a single-blind randomized controlled phase 2/3 trial of AZD1222 (ChAdOx1 nCoV-19) in healthy adults. Trial participant PBMC samples were collected at day 0 and day 28 after the second dose for TCRbeta chain sequencing.

This receptor was obtained from an adult in good health. The receptor chain draws on TRBV28 and TRBJ1-1, and perhaps TRBD1 as D gene, on 6 matching bases. The source material was peripheral blood, sampled on day 0 of MenACWY control vaccination. The nucleotide sequence is TGTGCCAGCACTAGGACAGCGAACACTGAAGCTTTCTTT. This sequence encodes CASTRTANTEAFF.